Here is one T cell receptor (beta chain) with its context. Its antigen is currently unknown. This sample was taken from a study of cytomegalovirus exposure and HLA in healthy donors. Background on the study: A data release that came early held some 79 million unique TCRs from HLA-typed donors. Study results and limitations: Donor immune exposure was known only as CMV serostatus. DRB1 had the most TCR associations and HLA-C the fewest, a later analysis found, with rates varying by HLA locus.

The germline CDR1 and CDR2 sequences are SGHTA and FQGTGA. Trimming shortened V by 8 bases and J by 0 bases, and 13 bases separated the two germline ends. The CDR3 spans 14 residues. PCR employed 60 Vbeta and 13 Jbeta primers. The data were produced by immunoSEQ multiplex PCR, yet TCRdb's version contains in-frame clones alone and is incomplete. Of approximately 130,000 clones in the sample, around 72% are singletons; the top ten hold about 1.7%. Sequenced material: PBMCs. V usage is TRBV7-3 and J usage is TRBJ1-2; D unresolved. This sequence originates from a woman in her thirties or forties in good health and CMV-seronegative. DNA for the CDR3: TGTGCCAGCCCCCCGAGGGAGTCTAACTATGGCTACACCTTC. Translating it yields CASPPRESNYGYTF.